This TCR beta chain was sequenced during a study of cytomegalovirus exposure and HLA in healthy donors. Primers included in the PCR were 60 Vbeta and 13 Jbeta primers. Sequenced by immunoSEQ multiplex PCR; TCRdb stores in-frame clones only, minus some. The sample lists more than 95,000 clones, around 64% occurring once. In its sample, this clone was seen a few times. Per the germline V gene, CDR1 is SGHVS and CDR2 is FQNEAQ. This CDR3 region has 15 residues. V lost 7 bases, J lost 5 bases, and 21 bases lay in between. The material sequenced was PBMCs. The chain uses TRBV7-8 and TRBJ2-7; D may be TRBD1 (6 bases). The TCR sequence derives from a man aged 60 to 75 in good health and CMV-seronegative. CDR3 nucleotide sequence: TGTGCCAGCAATAAATACACAGGGATCGGAAACGAGCAGTACTTC. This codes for CASNKYTGIGNEQYF.